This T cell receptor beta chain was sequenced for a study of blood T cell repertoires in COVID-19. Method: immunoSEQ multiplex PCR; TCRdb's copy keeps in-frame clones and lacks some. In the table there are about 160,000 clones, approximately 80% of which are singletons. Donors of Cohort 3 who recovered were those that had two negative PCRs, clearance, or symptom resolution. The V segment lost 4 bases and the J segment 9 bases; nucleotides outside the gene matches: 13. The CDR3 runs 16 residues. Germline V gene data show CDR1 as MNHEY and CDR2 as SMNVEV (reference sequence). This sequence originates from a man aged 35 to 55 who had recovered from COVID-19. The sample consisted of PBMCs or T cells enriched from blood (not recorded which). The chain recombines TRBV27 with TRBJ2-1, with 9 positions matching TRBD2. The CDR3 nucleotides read TGTGCCAGCAGTTCGCCAATGGGCGGGGGGGCCCCTGAGCAGTTCTTC. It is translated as CASSSPMGGGAPEQFF.